These T cell receptor beta chains were read from a single sample in a study of cytomegalovirus exposure and HLA in healthy donors. Sequencing used immunoSEQ multiplex PCR; TCRdb keeps in-frame clones, though not all of them. The sample records more than 70,000 clones, roughly two thirds being singletons. The specimen sequenced was PBMCs. These receptors came from a man aged 40-49 years in good health and CMV-seropositive. The CDR3 runs from the conserved cysteine through the conserved F or W. D genes are given only for firm matches. Size is omitted from some rows. Given values are once, few, many or a class for expanded clones.

J | D | size | V | DNA | CDR3
TRBJ2-3 | - | - | TRBV11-1 | TGTGCCAGCAGCTTAGTAGGAGGGTCGGGCAGCACAGATACGCAGTATTTT | CASSLVGGSGSTDTQYF
TRBJ1-1 | - | - | TRBV5-4 | TGTGCCAGCAGCTCTCAGGGGCGGAACACTGAAGCTTTCTTT | CASSSQGRNTEAFF
TRBJ2-1 | TRBD2 | few | TRBV5-4 | TGTGCCAGCAGCTTGGCGGCTAGCGGGGGCTGGGCCGGTATTGAGCAGTTCTTC | CASSLAASGGWAGIEQFF
TRBJ2-3 | TRBD2 | - | TRBV9 | TGTGCCAGCAGCGTCACCGGGACTAGCGCACTAGGTACGCAGTATTTT | CASSVTGTSALGTQYF
TRBJ2-1 | TRBD1 | - | TRBV27 | TGTGCCAGCATTCCGGGACAGGGGGGCATCAATGAGCAGTTCTTC | CASIPGQGGINEQFF
TRBJ2-2 | TRBD2 | - | TRBV10-1 | TGCGCCAGCAGTCCCATTACTAGCGGGAGGACCCGGGGCACCGGGGAGCTGTTTTTT | CASSPITSGRTRGTGELFF
TRBJ2-3 | TRBD1 | once | TRBV2 | TGTGCCAGCAGGTCACAGGGGGCGATTCCAGATACGCAGTATTTT | CASRSQGAIPDTQYF
TRBJ2-1 | - | - | TRBV29-1 | TGCAGCGTTGAGGCGGATGAGCAGTTCTTC | CSVEADEQFF
TRBJ2-1 | TRBD2 | once | TRBV18 | TGTGCCAGCTCACCGGGACTAACTGGCAATGAGCAGTTCTTC | CASSPGLTGNEQFF
TRBJ2-7 | - | - | TRBV28 | TGTGCCAGCAGTTTATCCGAGCCCCATGGCGAGCAGTACTTC | CASSLSEPHGEQYF
TRBJ1-1 | TRBD1 | - | TRBV2 | TGTGCCAGCAGTGAGACAGGGAGAGGGACTGAAGCTTTCTTT | CASSETGRGTEAFF
TRBJ2-2 | - | - | TRBV5-1 | TGCGCCAGCAGGGCGGGGGCCCAGCGGACCGGGGAGCTGTTTTTT | CASRAGAQRTGELFF
TRBJ2-6 | - | - | TRBV5-1 | TGCGCCAGCAGGTTCGGGGTAACTGGGGCCAACGTCCTGACTTTC | CASRFGVTGANVLTF
TRBJ2-7 | - | - | TRBV2 | TGTGCCAGCAGACAGGGACACGAGCAGTACTTC | CASRQGHEQYF
TRBJ1-1 | - | few | TRBV6-5 | TGTGCCAGCAGACAACGACGGGTGGAGAGCACTGAAGCTTTCTTT | CASRQRRVESTEAFF
TRBJ1-1 | - | - | TRBV12-5 | TGTGCTAGTGGTTTAGCGAGTAACACTGAAGCTTTCTTT | CASGLASNTEAFF
TRBJ1-2 | TRBD1 | - | TRBV6-5 | TGTGCCAGCAGTTACCGTGGACAGGCGTGGGATGGCTACACCTTC | CASSYRGQAWDGYTF
TRBJ1-6 | - | once | TRBV7-2 | TGTGCCAGCAGCCTTTTCACGGGGTCAAATTCACCCCTCCACTTT | CASSLFTGSNSPLHF
TRBJ2-7 | TRBD2 | - | TRBV7-2 | TGTGCCAGCAGCTTAGCCGGGACTAGCTACGAGCAGTACTTC | CASSLAGTSYEQYF